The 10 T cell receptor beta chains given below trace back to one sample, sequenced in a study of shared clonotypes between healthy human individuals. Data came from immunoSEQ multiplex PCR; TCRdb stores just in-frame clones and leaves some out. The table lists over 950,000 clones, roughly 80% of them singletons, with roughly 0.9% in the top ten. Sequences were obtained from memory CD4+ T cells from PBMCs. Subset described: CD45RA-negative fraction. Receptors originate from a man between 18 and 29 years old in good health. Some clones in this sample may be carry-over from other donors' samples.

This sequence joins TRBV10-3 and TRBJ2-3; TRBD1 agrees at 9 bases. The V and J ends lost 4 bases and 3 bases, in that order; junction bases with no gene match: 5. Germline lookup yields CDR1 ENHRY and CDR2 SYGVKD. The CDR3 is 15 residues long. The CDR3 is CAISGNRGQTDTQYF. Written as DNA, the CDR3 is TGTGCCATCAGTGGGAACAGGGGGCAAACAGATACGCAGTATTTT.

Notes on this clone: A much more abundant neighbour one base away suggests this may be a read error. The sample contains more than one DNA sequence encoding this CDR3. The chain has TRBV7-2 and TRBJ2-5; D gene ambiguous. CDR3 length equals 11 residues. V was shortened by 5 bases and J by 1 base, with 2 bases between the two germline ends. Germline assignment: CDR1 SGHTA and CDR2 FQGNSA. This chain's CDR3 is CASSPQETQYF. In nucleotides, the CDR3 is TGTGCCAGCAGCCCCCAAGAGACCCAGTACTTC.

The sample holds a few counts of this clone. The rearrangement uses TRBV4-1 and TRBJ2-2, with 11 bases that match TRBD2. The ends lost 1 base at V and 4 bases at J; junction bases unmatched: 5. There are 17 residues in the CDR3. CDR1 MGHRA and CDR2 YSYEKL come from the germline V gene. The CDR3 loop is CASSQGSGTSGTGELFF. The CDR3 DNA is TGCGCCAGCAGCCAAGGGTCAGGGACTAGCGGCACCGGGGAGCTGTTTTTT.

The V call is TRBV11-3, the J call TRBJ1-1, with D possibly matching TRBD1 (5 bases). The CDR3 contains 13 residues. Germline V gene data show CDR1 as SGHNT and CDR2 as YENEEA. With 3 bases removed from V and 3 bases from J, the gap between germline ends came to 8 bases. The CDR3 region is CASSFYRYTEAFF. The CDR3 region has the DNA TGTGCCAGCAGCTTTTACAGGTACACTGAAGCTTTCTTT.

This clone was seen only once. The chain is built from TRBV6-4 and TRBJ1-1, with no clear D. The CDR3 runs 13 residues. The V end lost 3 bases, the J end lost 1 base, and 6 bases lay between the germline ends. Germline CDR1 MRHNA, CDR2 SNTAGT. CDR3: CASSERENTEAFF. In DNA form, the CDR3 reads TGTGCCAGCAGTGAGCGGGAGAACACTGAAGCTTTCTTT.

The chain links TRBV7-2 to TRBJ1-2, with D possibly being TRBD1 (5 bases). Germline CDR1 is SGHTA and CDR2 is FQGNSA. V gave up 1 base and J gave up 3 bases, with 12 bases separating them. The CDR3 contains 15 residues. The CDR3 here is CASSLDRGRDYGYTF. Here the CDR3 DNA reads TGTGCCAGCAGCTTAGATCGGGGCAGAGACTATGGCTACACCTTC.

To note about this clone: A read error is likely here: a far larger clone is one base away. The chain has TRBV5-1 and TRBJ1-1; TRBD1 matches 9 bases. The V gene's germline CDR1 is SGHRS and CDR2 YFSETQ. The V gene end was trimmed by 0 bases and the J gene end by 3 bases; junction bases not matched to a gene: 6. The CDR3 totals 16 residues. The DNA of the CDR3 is TGCGCCAGCAGCTTGGGGACAGGGGTTGAGGACACTGAAGCTTTCTTT. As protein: CASSLGTGVEDTEAFF.

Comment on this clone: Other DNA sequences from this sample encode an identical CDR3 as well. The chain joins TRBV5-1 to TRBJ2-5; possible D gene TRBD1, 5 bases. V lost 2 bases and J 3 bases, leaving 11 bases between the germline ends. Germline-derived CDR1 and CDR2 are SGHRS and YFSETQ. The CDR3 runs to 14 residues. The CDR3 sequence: CASSFSGREETQYF. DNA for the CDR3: TGCGCCAGCAGCTTCTCCGGCAGGGAAGAGACCCAGTACTTC.

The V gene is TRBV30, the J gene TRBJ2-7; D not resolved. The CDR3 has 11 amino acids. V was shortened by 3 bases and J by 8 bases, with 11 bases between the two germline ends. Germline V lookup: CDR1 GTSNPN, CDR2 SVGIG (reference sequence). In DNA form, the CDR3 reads TGTGCCTGGAGGTCCAGGACCCAGCAGTACTTC. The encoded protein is CAWRSRTQQYF.

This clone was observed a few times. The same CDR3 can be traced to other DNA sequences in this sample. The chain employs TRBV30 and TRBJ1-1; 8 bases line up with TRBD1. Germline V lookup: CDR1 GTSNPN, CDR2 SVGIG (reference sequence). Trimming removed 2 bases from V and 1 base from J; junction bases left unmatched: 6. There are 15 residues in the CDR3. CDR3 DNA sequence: TGTGCCTGGAGTAGGAGTGGGACAGGGAACACTGAAGCTTTCTTT. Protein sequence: CAWSRSGTGNTEAFF.